Below, one T cell receptor (beta chain) is given with its context. Its antigen is not known. TCRdb reprocessed the 5' RACE reads with MiXCR, giving one entry per CDR3 protein. This sample has 450,000 to 550,000 distinct CDR3 sequences; roughly 22% occur once, and the top ten carry approximately 15%. This sample was taken from a study of T cells after yellow fever vaccination. Points from the study as a whole: Only a minor proportion of clonotypes was detected across both CD4 and CD8 compartments. Peaking faster, on day 5 versus 15, the secondary response was nonetheless weaker. Abundant clonotypes from the bulk population could contaminate FACS-sorted repertoires.

The CDR3 runs to 17 residues. Trimming took off 6 bases at V and 0 bases at J, with 20 bases between the two ends. This receptor was taken from a man aged 18 to 30 who received the YFV17D yellow fever vaccine. The chain joins TRBV12-3 or TRBV12-4 to TRBJ2-5; D possibly uses TRBD1 or TRBD2 (5 bases each). Sequenced material: PBMCs, taken more than 20 days after the first yellow fever vaccination. CDR3 coding DNA: TGTGCCAGCAGCTCTGGTTTGGGACGGACGTACCAAGAGACCCAGTACTTC. Its translation is CASSSGLGRTYQETQYF.